The 12 T cell receptor beta chains reported below all come from one sample, sequenced in a study of shared clonotypes between healthy human individuals. Profiled with immunoSEQ multiplex PCR; TCRdb holds only in-frame clones, not every one. The repertoire holds about 1 million clones, with under 80% as singletons. Sequencing input: memory CD4+ T cells sorted from blood. This sample's subset: CD45RA-negative fraction. Source of these receptors: a man between 18 and 35 years old in good health.

The chain combines TRBV5-6 with TRBJ1-2, with a possible D match to TRBD1 (6 bases). Between the trimmed V and J ends, which lost 0 bases and 5 bases, there was a span of 14 bases. This CDR3 is 15 amino acids long. Germline CDR1 reads SGHDT; CDR2 reads YYEEEE. This CDR3 is CASSLALDRKYGYTF. Written as DNA, the CDR3 is TGTGCCAGCAGCTTGGCTCTCGACAGGAAATATGGCTACACCTTC.

The rearrangement uses TRBV6-5 and TRBJ2-7, with 8 bases fitting TRBD1. The CDR3 extends over 13 amino acids. V lost 7 bases and J lost 2; bases outside the gene matches: 4. The V gene's germline CDR1 is MNHEY and CDR2 SVGAGI. CDR3 sequence reads: CASIRTGPYEQYF. DNA for the CDR3: TGTGCCAGCATAAGGACAGGGCCCTACGAGCAGTACTTC.

J is TRBJ2-1 and V is TRBV28; the match to TRBD2 covers 10 bases. The CDR3 contains 16 residues. V shed 4 bases, J shed 4 bases, and the junction held 7 bases outside the gene matches. The V gene's germline CDR1 is MDHEN and CDR2 SYDVKM. The CDR3 bases are TGTGCCAGCAGTTCCCATCCTAGCGGGGGTTACAATGAGCAGTTCTTC. Translation gives CASSSHPSGGYNEQFF.

V gene TRBV10-3 combines with J gene TRBJ2-6, with 8 bases fitting TRBD1. Trimming removed 6 bases from V and 2 bases from J; junction bases left unmatched: 6. The CDR3 is made up of 16 amino acids. Per germline, CDR1 ENHRY and CDR2 SYGVKD. In DNA, the CDR3 is TGTGCCATCAGGAACCCGACAGGGGCTGGGGCCAACGTCCTGACTTTC. Translating gives CAIRNPTGAGANVLTF.

This chain joins TRBV18 and TRBJ1-2, with TRBD1 identical over 7 bases. This CDR3 region has 15 residues. Per the germline V gene, CDR1 is KGHSH and CDR2 is LQKENI. The J segment lost 6 bases and the V segment lost 0 bases, leaving 7 bases of the junction unmatched. The CDR3 DNA is TGTGCCAGCTCACCACCGAAGGAGGGGGCCCATGGCTACACCTTC. It specifies CASSPPKEGAHGYTF.

This clone was found once. A far larger clone is one nucleotide away, so this likely arose from a read error. The J gene is TRBJ1-5, the V gene TRBV4-2; D might be TRBD1 (6 bases). The V and J ends lost 1 base and 1 base respectively, with 8 bases between them. Looked up from germline, CDR1 is LGHNA and CDR2 is YNFKEQ. The CDR3 runs 15 residues. CDR3 protein: CASSQGGGSNQPQHF. Written as DNA, the CDR3 is TGTGCCAGCAGCCAAGGAGGGGGAAGCAATCAGCCCCAGCATTTT.

This chain uses TRBV5-1 with TRBJ1-4; a weak D match, TRBD1 (5 bases). The germline CDR1 and CDR2 sequences are SGHRS and YFSETQ. V lost 3 bases, J lost 7 bases, and 13 bases lay in between. The CDR3 totals 14 residues. CDR3 residues: CASSWQGSSEKLFF. The DNA for the CDR3 is TGCGCCAGCAGCTGGCAGGGATCCAGTGAAAAACTGTTTTTT.

There are a few counts of this clone. This sequence joins TRBV2 and TRBJ1-1; D is unclear. The CDR3 sequence is 10 residues long. Germline assignment: CDR1 SNHLY and CDR2 FYNNEI. Trimming shortened V by 10 bases and J by 8 bases, and 11 bases separated the two germline ends. The CDR3 is CATAVAEAFF. Here the CDR3 DNA reads TGTGCCACCGCCGTGGCAGAAGCTTTCTTT.

In regard to this clone: A much larger clone differs by one base, so this may be a read error. V and J are TRBV6-1 and TRBJ2-1; 9 bases agree with TRBD1. Germline V CDR1 and CDR2: MNHNS, SASEGT. The junction had 11 bases not matched to a gene; V was cut back by 10 bases and J by 10 bases. There are 13 residues in the CDR3. Written as DNA, the CDR3 is TGTGCCAACAGGCCCACAGGGGGCGGGGAGCAGTTCTTC. Translating it yields CANRPTGGGEQFF.

This rearrangement joins TRBV30 to TRBJ2-6; D is undetermined. V shed 2 bases and J shed 0 bases, with 8 bases lying between them. This CDR3 comprises 15 residues. Germline CDR1 and CDR2: GTSNPN and SVGIG (reference sequence). The CDR3 region is CAWSIESSGANVLTF. The CDR3 DNA is TGTGCCTGGAGTATTGAGTCCTCTGGGGCCAACGTCCTGACTTTC.

The V gene is TRBV6-1, the J gene TRBJ2-7; 8 bases agree with TRBD1. J gave up 2 bases and V 2 bases, and 11 bases lay outside the gene matches. This CDR3 is built from 17 residues. Germline V gene sequence: CDR1 MNHNS, CDR2 SASEGT. CDR3 residues: CASSELFGGQGTYEQYF. The CDR3 region has the DNA TGTGCCAGCAGTGAATTATTCGGAGGACAGGGTACCTACGAGCAGTACTTC.

V gene TRBV5-1 combines with J gene TRBJ2-7; D remains ambiguous. The germline CDR1 and CDR2 sequences are SGHRS and YFSETQ. The ends were cut back, 2 bases at V and 0 bases at J, with 6 bases in the middle. This CDR3 region has 13 residues. The CDR3 DNA reads as TGCGCCAGCAGCTTTAGCAACTCCTACGAGCAGTACTTC. It is translated as CASSFSNSYEQYF.